The entry below gives a single TCR beta chain sequence along with its context. In this sample, this clonotype turned up many times. Which antigen it targets is not known. Base qualities were left out, and no much larger clone turns up one base away. These data belong to a study of T cells in Graves' hyperthyroidism and ophthalmopathy (dated by TCRdb to between 2019 and 2020). Describing the broader study: To identify distinguishing TCR V-J signatures, a discovery cohort of 100 patients was used, comprising 40 to 45 with Graves' ophthalmopathy and around 60 with stable Graves' hyperthyroidism. Whether ophthalmopathy could be predicted prospectively was tested in an independent validation cohort made up of 18 to 20 hyperthyroidism patients plus 17 patients who later progressed to ophthalmopathy. For training and testing, the 95 to 100 patients in the discovery cohort were randomly divided in a 7:3 ratio. Following sampling, methimazole starting at 30 mg daily was given to hyperthyroidism patients, and high-dose intravenous methylprednisolone was given to ophthalmopathy patients. In addition, the study compared T-cell repertoires in thyroid tissue and in blood from roughly six Graves' hyperthyroidism patients. The paper reports TCR Vbeta CDR3 sequencing of approximately 140 peripheral blood samples: fewer than 50 ophthalmopathy, over 70 hyperthyroidism and approximately 17 progressor patients.

CDR1 SQVTM and CDR2 ANQGSEA are derived from the germline V gene. Trimming takes 5 bases off V and 12 bases off J; junction bases not matched to a gene: 10. The cysteine opens and the phenylalanine closes a CDR3 of 12 amino acids. Only CDR3 DNA is held: 36 bases, read in frame from base 1. TCR beta CDR3 regions were amplified from RNA transcripts. A first-round RT-PCR of the TCR CDR3 used the HTBI primer set with the Qiagen OneStep RT-PCR kit. Libraries were constructed in a second round of multiplex PCR, after which size selection and purification were carried out. Sequencing of the libraries was done on an Illumina HiSeq2000 using paired-end 100 bp reads. In the source study's methods: Raw data were processed with SOAPnuke, discarding reads with adapters, uncalled bases, mean Phred below 15, or no exact constant-primer or identifier match. COPE v1.2.5 was used to merge high-quality paired reads, and clonotypes were defined as unique nucleotide sequences. Clonotypes were aligned to IMGT TRBV, TRBD and TRBJ reference segments using MiTCR v1.1. Analysis was restricted to V-J combinations with a frequency above 0.0001, which covered 99.2% of repertoires. A TCS score was defined as the ratio of F50 (clonal expansion) to E x V (chaos), with BLOSUM62-based TCRdist applied between CDR3 peptides within each V-J. Welch's t-statistics and random forest reduced around 510 V-J features to about 12, which were used in a naive Bayes classifier (R e1071). The similarity between thyroid and blood repertoires was quantified using the Morisita-Horn index. Through fastp at Q25 and MiXCR, TCRdb rebuilt clones from the public reads, retaining in-frame beta chains. Identical CDR3 proteins give one entry, which carries the most common genes and DNA. These V and J calls originate from TCRdb's pipeline instead of the authors' own analysis. The sample table contains a few hundred thousand distinct CDR3 sequences; only one count was recorded for about 43% of them. Around 8% of the sample lies in the top ten.

Stable Graves' hyperthyroidism was defined as the absence of progression to ophthalmopathy over 18 months of follow-up. Hyperthyroidism patients were newly diagnosed, had a disease duration of under 2 months, and were aged 18 to 65 years. Any patient with an uncontrolled infection, another autoimmune disease, pregnancy or lactation was excluded. Diagnoses relied on clinical symptoms, serum thyroxine and TRAb, thyroid ultrasound and orbital computed tomography. Trizol reagent was used to extract total RNA, and RNA quality was then checked on an Agilent 2100 Bioanalyzer. What the work shows at the level of the full study, not this receptor alone: Most expanded thyroid clonotypes (frequency above 0.001) were also detected in blood, suggesting blood repertoires may reflect thyroid immune responses. No statistical method was used to set the sample size in advance, and investigators knew the group allocation. Ophthalmopathy was separated from stable hyperthyroidism by a 13 V-J signature model, with 85% to 90% sensitivity and approximately 81% specificity obtained in cross-validation and 80%/75% obtained in testing. In validation, progression to ophthalmopathy was predicted by the model with 65% to 71% sensitivity and roughly 76% specificity, a median of roughly 6 months before onset.

Sequencing input: peripheral blood or thyroid tissue (not recorded which). The sequence derives from a young woman with Graves' hyperthyroidism. The chain joins TRBV29-1 to TRBJ2-3, and 8 bases in between align with TRBD1. For the CDR3, the sequence is CSVYRGTGSQYF. The bases are TGCAGCGTTTACCGTGGGACAGGCAGTCAGTATTTT.